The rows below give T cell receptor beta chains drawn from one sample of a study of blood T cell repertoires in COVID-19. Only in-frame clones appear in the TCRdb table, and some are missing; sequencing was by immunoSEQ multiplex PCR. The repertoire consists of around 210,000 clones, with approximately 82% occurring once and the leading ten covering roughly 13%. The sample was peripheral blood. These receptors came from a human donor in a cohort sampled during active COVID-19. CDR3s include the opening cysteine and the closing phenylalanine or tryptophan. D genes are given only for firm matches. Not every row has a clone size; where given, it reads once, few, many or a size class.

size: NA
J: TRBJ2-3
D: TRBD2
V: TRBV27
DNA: TGTGCCAGCAGCCGATTAGCGGGAGGTCCCACAGATACGCAGTATTTT
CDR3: CASSRLAGGPTDTQYF

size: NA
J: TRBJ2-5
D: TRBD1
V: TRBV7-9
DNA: TGTGCCAGCGAGGGGGCCGCGAGGGAGACCCAGTACTTC
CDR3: CASEGAARETQYF

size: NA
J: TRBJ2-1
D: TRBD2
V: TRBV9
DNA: TGTGCCAGCAGCTCGAGCGGGAGGCGCTCCTACAATGAGCAGTTCTTC
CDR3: CASSSSGRRSYNEQFF

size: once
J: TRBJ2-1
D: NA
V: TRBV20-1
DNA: TGCAGTGCTAGGTCTAGTTTGGAGCAGTTCTTC
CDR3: CSARSSLEQFF

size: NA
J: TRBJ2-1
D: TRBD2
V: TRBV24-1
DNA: TGTGCCACCAGTGATTTCGGGACTAGCGGGAGTAGCTACAATGAGCAGTTCTTC
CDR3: CATSDFGTSGSSYNEQFF

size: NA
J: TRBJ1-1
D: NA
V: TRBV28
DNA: TGTGCCAGCAGTCCTTCCCGTACGGTGAACACTGAAGCTTTCTTT
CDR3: CASSPSRTVNTEAFF

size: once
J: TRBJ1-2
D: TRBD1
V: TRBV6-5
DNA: TGTGCCAGCAGCACCGACAGGGAATTCTACTATGGCTACACCTTC
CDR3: CASSTDREFYYGYTF

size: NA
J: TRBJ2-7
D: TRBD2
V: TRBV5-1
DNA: TGCGCCAGCAGCCCCGATAGCGGGAGGACCTACGAGCAGTACTTC
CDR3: CASSPDSGRTYEQYF

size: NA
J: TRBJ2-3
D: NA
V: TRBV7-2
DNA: TGTGCCAGCAGCTTAACGTCTACTAGCACAGATACGCAGTATTTT
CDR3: CASSLTSTSTDTQYF

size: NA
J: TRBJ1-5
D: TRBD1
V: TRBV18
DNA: TGTGCCAGCTCACCCGGGACAGGGTATCAGCCCCAGCATTTT
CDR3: CASSPGTGYQPQHF

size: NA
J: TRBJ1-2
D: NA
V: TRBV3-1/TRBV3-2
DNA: TGTGCCAGCAGCCAAGATTACAGGGTAGGTGGCTACACCTTC
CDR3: CASSQDYRVGGYTF

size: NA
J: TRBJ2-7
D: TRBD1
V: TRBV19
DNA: TGTGCCAGTAGTATCGGGACAGGGAGCTTCTACGAGCAGTACTTC
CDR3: CASSIGTGSFYEQYF

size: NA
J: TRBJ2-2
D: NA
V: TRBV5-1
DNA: TGCGCCAGCAGCTTGGACGGCACCGGGGAGCTGTTTTTT
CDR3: CASSLDGTGELFF

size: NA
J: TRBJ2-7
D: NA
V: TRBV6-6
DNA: TGTGCCAGCAGCTCTCTCTACGAGCAGTACTTC
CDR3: CASSSLYEQYF

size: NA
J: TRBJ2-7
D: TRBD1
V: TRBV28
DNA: TGTGCCAGCAGACTCTCCGGGACAGGGGCCTACGAGCAGTACTTC
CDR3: CASRLSGTGAYEQYF

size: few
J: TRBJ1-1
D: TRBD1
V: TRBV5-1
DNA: TGCGCCAGCAGCCCCCAGACAGGGGGCGTTGGGAACACTGAAGCTTTCTTT
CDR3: CASSPQTGGVGNTEAFF

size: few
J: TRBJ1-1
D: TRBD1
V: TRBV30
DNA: TGTGCCTGGAGTGCCCGAGTGACAGGGAAGATCCCTGAAGCTTTCTTT
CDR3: CAWSARVTGKIPEAFF

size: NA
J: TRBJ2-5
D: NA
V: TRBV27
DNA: TGTGCCAGCAGCCAAAGGAGGGGTTCGGAAGAGACCCAGTACTTC
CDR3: CASSQRRGSEETQYF

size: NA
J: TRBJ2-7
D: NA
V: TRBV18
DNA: TGTGCCAGCTCTCAGAGACTGGCCGGGGGCTACGAGCAGTACTTC
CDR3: CASSQRLAGGYEQYF

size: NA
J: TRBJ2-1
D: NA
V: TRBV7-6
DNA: TGTGCCAGCAGCCCCCTTGCAGGTTCCTACAATGAGCAGTTCTTC
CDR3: CASSPLAGSYNEQFF

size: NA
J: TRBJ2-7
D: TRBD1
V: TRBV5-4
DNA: TGTGCCAGCAGCTTGGACAGGGGTCATGGCGAGCAGTACTTC
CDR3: CASSLDRGHGEQYF

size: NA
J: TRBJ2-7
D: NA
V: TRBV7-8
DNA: TGTGCCAGCAGCTGGAACGACAGGACCTACGAGCAGTACTTC
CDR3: CASSWNDRTYEQYF

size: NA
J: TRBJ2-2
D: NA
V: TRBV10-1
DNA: TGCGCCAGCAGTGCTACCGGGGTAGACACCGGGGAGCTGTTTTTT
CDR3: CASSATGVDTGELFF

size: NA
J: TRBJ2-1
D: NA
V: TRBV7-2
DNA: TGTGCCAGCAGCCCCGCGGCTGTCTCTTACAATGAGCAGTTCTTC
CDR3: CASSPAAVSYNEQFF

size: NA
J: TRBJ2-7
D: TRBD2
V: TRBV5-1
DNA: TGCGCCAGCAGCCCGTGGACTAGCGGGAGTCCCGAGCAGTACTTC
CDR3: CASSPWTSGSPEQYF

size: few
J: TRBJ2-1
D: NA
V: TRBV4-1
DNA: TGCGCCAGCACGTCCAGCGGGCCTTACAATGAGCAGTTCTTC
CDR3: CASTSSGPYNEQFF

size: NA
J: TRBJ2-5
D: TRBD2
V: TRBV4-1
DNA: TGCGCCAGCAGCCAAGAGCAGGGCGGGGGGGAGACCCAGTACTTC
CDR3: CASSQEQGGGETQYF

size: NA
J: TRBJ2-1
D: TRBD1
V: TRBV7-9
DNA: TGTGCCAGCAGCTGGACAGGGAGGAACGATGAGCAGTTCTTC
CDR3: CASSWTGRNDEQFF

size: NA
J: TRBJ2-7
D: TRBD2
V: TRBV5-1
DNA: TGCGCCAGCAGCCCGACTAGCGGGAGAAATCCCTACGAGCAGTACTTC
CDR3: CASSPTSGRNPYEQYF

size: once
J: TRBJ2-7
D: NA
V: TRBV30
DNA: TGTGCCTGGAGTGTGAACAGAGCCTACGAGCAGTACTTC
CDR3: CAWSVNRAYEQYF

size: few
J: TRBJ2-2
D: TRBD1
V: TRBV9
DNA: TGTGCCAGCAGCGCCCCGGACAGGGGCACCGGGGAGCTGTTTTTT
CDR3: CASSAPDRGTGELFF

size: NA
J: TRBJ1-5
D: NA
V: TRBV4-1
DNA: TGCGCCAGCAGCCAAGTGGAGGGGTTGAATCAGCCCCAGCATTTT
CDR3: CASSQVEGLNQPQHF

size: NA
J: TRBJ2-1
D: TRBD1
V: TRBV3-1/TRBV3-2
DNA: TGTGCCAGCAGCCCAAAGGGGACAGGGTCCTACAATGAGCAGTTCTTC
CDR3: CASSPKGTGSYNEQFF

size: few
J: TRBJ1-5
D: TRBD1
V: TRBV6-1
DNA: TGTGCCAGCAGTGAAGTGGACAGGGCCTATCATCAGCCCCAGCATTTT
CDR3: CASSEVDRAYHQPQHF

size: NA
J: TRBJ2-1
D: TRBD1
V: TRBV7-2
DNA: TGTGCCAGCAGTCGAGACGGGACAGGATCTTACTACAATGAGCAGTTCTTC
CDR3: CASSRDGTGSYYNEQFF

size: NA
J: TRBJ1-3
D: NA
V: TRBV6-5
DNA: TGTGCCAGCAGTTACTCTGTCAGGTCCTCTGGAAACACCATATATTTT
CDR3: CASSYSVRSSGNTIYF

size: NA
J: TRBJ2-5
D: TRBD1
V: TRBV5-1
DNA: TGCGCCAGCGCCCGACAGGGGGGAGAGACCCAGTACTTC
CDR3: CASARQGGETQYF

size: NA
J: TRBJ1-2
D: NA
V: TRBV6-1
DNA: TGTGCCAGCAGTGAAGCGGCAGGGCCTTATGGCTACACCTTC
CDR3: CASSEAAGPYGYTF

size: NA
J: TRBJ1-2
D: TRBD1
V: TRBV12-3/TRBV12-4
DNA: TGTGCCAGCACCGAGACAGGGATCCATGGCTACACCTTC
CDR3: CASTETGIHGYTF

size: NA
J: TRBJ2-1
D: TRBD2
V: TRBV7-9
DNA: TGTGCCAGCAGCCGACTAGCGGGGCAGAACAATGAGCAGTTCTTC
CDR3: CASSRLAGQNNEQFF

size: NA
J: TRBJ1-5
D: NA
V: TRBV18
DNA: TGTGCCAGCTCACCCCTCGACAGTTCCAATCAGCCCCAGCATTTT
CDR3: CASSPLDSSNQPQHF

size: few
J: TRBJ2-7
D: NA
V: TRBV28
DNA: TGTGCCAGCGGCCGGTCCTGGGCCGACGAGCAGTACTTC
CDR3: CASGRSWADEQYF

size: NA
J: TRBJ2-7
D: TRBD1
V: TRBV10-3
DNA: TGTGCCATCGCGGGGATCGTGAAGGGACAGGGAATATACGAGCAGTACTTC
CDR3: CAIAGIVKGQGIYEQYF